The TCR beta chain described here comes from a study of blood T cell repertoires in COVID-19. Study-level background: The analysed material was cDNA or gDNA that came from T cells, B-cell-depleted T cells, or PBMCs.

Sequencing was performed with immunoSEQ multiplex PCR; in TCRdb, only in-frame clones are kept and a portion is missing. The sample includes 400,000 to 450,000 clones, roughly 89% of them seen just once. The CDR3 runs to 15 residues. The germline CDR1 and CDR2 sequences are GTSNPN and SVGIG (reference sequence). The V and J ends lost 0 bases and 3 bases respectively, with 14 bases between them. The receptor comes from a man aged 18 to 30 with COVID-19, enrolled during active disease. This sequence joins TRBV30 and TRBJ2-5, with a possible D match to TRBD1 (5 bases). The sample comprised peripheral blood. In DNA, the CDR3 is TGTGCCTGGAGTGTAGTCTGGGGCCAAAAAGAGACCCAGTACTTC. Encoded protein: CAWSVVWGQKETQYF.